The source of this T cell receptor beta chain is a study of shared clonotypes between healthy human individuals. The count of this clone is one. Assay runs were performed at deep level. The data were produced by immunoSEQ multiplex PCR, yet TCRdb's version contains in-frame clones alone and is incomplete. Counted here are over a million clones, approximately 98% occurring once; the ten biggest clones make up roughly 0.42%. The CDR3 length is 14 residues. V lost 2 bases and J 9 bases, leaving 15 bases between the germline ends. Looked up from germline, CDR1 is SGDLS and CDR2 is YYNGEE. The chain recombines TRBV9 with TRBJ1-5; D not certain. Material: naive CD4+ T cells sorted from blood. Subset specified: CD45RA+ positively selected. The clonotype originates from a man under 40 in good health. The CDR3 region has the DNA TGTGCCAGCAGCGTTGATGAGGGCAGTAGGCCCCAGCATTTT. Protein: CASSVDEGSRPQHF.